This T cell receptor beta chain was documented in a study of vaccination effects on CD4 cells after COVID-19. Study conclusions and caveats: Few convalescent patients were studied, and early post-infection samples were lacking. Cross-reactivity toward common cold coronaviruses was confined to only 1 of 255 vaccine-induced clones in healthy vaccinees.

Germline V gene data show CDR1 as LNHDA and CDR2 as SQIVND (reference sequence). With 6 bases clipped from V and 8 bases from J, the junction kept 3 bases outside the gene matches. The length of the CDR3 is 13 residues. The table came from immunoSEQ multiplex PCR; TCRdb's copy has only in-frame clones and leaves some out. This table holds 25,000 or so clones, 73% found once. Note on this clone: Its specificity is unknown.

The ViraFEST assay expanded antigen-specific CD4+ T cells with viral peptide pools before sequencing. It was after approximately 11 days of culture that CD4+ T cells were isolated. Nucleocapsid antibodies were negative in the vaccine recipients, who had never had SARS-CoV-2 infection. V gene TRBV19 combines with J gene TRBJ2-1; 11 bases match TRBD1. The receptor was isolated from a human donor who received a COVID-19 vaccine. The specimen comprised CD4+ T cells from PBMCs cultured with SARS-CoV-2 spike peptides, sampled before COVID-19 vaccination. The chain's CDR3 is CASRGQGDHEQFF. DNA of the CDR3: TGTGCCAGTAGGGGACAGGGGGACCATGAGCAGTTCTTC.